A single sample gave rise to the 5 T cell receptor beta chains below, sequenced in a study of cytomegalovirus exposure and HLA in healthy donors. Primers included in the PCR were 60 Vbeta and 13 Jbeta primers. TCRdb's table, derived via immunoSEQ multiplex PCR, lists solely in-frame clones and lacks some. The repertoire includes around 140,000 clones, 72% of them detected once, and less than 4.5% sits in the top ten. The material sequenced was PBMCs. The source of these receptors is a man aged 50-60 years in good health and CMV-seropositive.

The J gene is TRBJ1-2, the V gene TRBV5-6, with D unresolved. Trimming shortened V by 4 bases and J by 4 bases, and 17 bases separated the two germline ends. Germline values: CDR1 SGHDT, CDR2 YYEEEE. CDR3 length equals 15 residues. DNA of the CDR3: TGTGCCAGCAGCCTTCAGGAAGAAGGCCTCTATGGCTACACCTTC. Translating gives CASSLQEEGLYGYTF. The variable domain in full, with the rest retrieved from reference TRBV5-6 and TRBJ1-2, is DAGVTQSPTHLIKTRGQQVTLRCSPKSGHDTVSWYQQALGQGPQFIFQYYEEEERQRGNFPDRFSGHQFPNYSSELNVNALLLGDSALYLCASSLQEEGLYGYTFGSGTRLTVV.

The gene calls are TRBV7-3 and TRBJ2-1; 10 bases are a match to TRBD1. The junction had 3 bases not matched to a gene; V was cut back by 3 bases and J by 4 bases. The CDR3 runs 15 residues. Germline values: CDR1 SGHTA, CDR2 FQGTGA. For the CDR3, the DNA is TGTGCCAGCAGCTTGGACAGGGGGGCTTACAATGAGCAGTTCTTC. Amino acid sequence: CASSLDRGAYNEQFF.

The CDR3: CASSFTGGTYEQYF. For the CDR3, the DNA is TGTGCCAGCAGTTTTACCGGGGGAACCTACGAGCAGTACTTC. The chain carries TRBV27 and TRBJ2-7, with a weak D call TRBD2 (6 bases). Trimming cost V 3 bases and J 2 bases, with 11 bases left between them. From germline, CDR1 is MNHEY and CDR2 SMNVEV (reference sequence). The CDR3 is made up of 14 amino acids.

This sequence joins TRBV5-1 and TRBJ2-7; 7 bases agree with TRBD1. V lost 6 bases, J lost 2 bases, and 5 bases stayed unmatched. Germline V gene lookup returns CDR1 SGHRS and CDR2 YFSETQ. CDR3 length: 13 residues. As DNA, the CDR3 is TGCGCCAGCACCCCAACAGGGGCCTACGAGCAGTACTTC. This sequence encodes CASTPTGAYEQYF.

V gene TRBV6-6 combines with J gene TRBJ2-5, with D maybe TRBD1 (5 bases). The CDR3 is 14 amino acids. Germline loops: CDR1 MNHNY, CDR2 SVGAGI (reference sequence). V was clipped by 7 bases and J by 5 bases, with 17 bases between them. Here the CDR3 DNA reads TGTGCCAGCAATGGAGATAGGGGAAAGGAGACCCAGTACTTC. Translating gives CASNGDRGKETQYF.